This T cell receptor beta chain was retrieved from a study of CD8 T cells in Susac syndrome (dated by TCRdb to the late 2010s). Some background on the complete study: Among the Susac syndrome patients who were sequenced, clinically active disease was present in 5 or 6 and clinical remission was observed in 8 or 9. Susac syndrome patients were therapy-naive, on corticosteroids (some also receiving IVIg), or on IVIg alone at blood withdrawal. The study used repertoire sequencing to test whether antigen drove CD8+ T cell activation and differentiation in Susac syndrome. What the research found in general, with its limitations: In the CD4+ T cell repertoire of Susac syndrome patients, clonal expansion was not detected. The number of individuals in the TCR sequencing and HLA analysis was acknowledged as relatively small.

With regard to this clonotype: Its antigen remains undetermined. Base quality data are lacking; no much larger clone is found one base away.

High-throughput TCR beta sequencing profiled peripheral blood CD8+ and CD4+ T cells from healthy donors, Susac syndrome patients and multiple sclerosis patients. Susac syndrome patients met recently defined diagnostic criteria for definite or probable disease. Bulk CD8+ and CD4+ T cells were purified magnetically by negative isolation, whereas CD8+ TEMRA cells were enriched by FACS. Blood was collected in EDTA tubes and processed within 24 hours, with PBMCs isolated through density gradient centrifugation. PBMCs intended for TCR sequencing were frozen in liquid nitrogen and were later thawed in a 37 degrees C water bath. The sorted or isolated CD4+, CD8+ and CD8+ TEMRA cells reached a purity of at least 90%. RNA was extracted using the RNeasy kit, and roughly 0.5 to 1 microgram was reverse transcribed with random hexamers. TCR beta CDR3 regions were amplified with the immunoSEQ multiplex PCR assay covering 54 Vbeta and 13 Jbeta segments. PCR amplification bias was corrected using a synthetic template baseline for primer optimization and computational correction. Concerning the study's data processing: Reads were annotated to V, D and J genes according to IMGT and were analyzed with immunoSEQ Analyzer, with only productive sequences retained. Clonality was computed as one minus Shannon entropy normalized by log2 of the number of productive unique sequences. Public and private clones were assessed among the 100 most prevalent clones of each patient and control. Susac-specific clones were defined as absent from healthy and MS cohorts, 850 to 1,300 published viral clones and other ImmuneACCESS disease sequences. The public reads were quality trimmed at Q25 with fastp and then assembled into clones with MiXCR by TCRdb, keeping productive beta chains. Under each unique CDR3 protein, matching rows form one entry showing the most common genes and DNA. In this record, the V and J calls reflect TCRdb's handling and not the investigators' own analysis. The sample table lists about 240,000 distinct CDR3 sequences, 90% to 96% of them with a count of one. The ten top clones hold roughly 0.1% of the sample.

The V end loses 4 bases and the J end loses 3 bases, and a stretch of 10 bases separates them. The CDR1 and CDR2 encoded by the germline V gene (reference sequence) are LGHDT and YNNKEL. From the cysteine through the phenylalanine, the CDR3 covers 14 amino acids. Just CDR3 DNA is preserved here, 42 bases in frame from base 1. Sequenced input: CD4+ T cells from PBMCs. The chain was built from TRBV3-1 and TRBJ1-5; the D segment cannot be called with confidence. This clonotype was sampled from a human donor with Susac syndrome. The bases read TGTGCCAGCAGCCCCTCAAGCGTCAATCAGCCCCAGCATTTT. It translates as CASSPSSVNQPQHF.